The clone carrying this TCR beta chain has more than one count but fewer than ten. Its antigen is unknown. This sample was included in a study of CD8+ T cells in alopecia areata. Study-level results: Under tofacitinib, fewer expanded CD8+ clones appeared among the top 100 scalp clones.

Germline V gene lookup returns CDR1 SNHLY and CDR2 FYNNEI. The CDR3 has 12 residues. V lost 8 bases to trimming and J lost 5 bases, with 10 bases between them. RNA was isolated and reverse transcribed to cDNA, the sequencing template. Measured with immunoSEQ multiplex PCR; TCRdb has only the in-frame clones, and not every one. The sample consists of some 220,000 clones, more than 45% of them appearing once. As to treatment: oral pan-JAK inhibitor, 5-10 mg twice daily. This TCR derives from a human donor with alopecia areata. This specimen was CD4+ T cells sorted from blood, taken at week 4, from a patient treated with tofacitinib. The gene calls are TRBV2 and TRBJ2-4; D ambiguous. CDR3 in amino acids: CASRLRENIQYF. CDR3 DNA sequence: TGTGCCAGCCGACTTAGGGAAAACATTCAGTACTTC.